This entry concerns a single T cell receptor (beta chain). The data were obtained in a study of blood T cell repertoires in COVID-19. The overall study: COVID-19 samples from acute and convalescent phases originated in the United States, Italy and Spain. PBMCs, B-cell-depleted T cells, or T cells were the source of the cDNA or gDNA that made up the material.

Authors' analysis steps: How many nucleated cells were present was estimated from reference gene primer amplification. This table comes from immunoSEQ multiplex PCR, and its TCRdb copy is limited to in-frame clones, with some not included. The V and J calls and clone size are taken from that table; D and trimming were inferred from the DNA. The sample carries about 43,000 clones, roughly 90% recorded once. CDR3 length: 16 amino acids. Germline assignment: CDR1 MNHNS and CDR2 SASEGT. With 1 base removed from V and 7 bases from J, the gap between germline ends came to 16 bases. Sequenced sample: peripheral blood. V and J are TRBV6-1 and TRBJ1-4; possibly TRBD1 for D (5 bases). This TCR was sampled from a man in his sixties with active COVID-19. The CDR3 sequence is CASSEVGREDGEKLFF. CDR3 sequence (DNA): TGTGCCAGCAGTGAAGTCGGCAGGGAGGACGGTGAAAAACTGTTTTTT.